The 3 T cell receptor beta chains presented below share a single source sample, sequenced in a study of CD8+ T cells in alopecia areata. The sequencing template was cDNA reverse transcribed from extracted RNA. Data came from immunoSEQ multiplex PCR; TCRdb stores just in-frame clones and leaves some out. Among roughly 60,000 clones listed, about 43% were seen once. Documented treatment: oral pan-JAK inhibitor, 5-10 mg twice daily. Here the sequenced sample was CD8+ T cells sorted from blood, taken at approximately week 36, from a patient treated with tofacitinib. These receptors all come from a human donor with alopecia areata.

The rearrangement uses TRBV20-1 and TRBJ2-7; no clear D. The CDR3 extends over 11 amino acids. The ends were cut back, 2 bases at V and 2 bases at J, with 4 bases in the middle. Germline V gene sequence: CDR1 DFQATT, CDR2 SNEGSKA (reference sequence). CDR3 in amino acids: CSARTAYEQYF. CDR3 bases: TGCAGTGCTAGAACGGCCTACGAGCAGTACTTC.

This chain joins TRBV11-3 and TRBJ2-5, with D perhaps TRBD1 (5 bases). There are 15 residues in the CDR3. Germline lookup yields CDR1 SGHNT and CDR2 YENEEA. Trimming removed 4 bases from V and 5 bases from J, with 17 bases in between. The chain's CDR3 is CASSSATEPGETQYF. As DNA, the CDR3 is TGTGCCAGCAGCTCCGCAACGGAACCAGGGGAGACCCAGTACTTC. Looking up the rest from reference TRBV11-3 and TRBJ2-5 gives the full variable domain: EAGVVQSPRYKIIEKKQPVAFWCNPISGHNTLYWYLQNLGQGPELLIRYENEEAVDDSQLPKDRFSAERLKGVDSTLKIQPAELGDSAVYLCASSSATEPGETQYFGPGTRLLVL.

This clone was detected only a few times. The chain is built from TRBV10-3 and TRBJ2-7; 7 bases match TRBD2. This CDR3 contains 15 residues. Germline V gene data show CDR1 as ENHRY and CDR2 as SYGVKD. Trimming at V came to 3 bases and at J to 2 bases, leaving 7 bases not matched to a gene. The CDR3 loop reads CAISEGPGRTYEQYF. In nucleotides, the CDR3 is TGTGCCATCAGTGAAGGTCCCGGGAGGACCTACGAGCAGTACTTC.